This T cell receptor beta chain derives from a study of T cells in women clearing cervical HPV infection. Germline CDR1 is DFQATT and CDR2 is SNEGSKA (reference sequence). The CDR3 totals 14 residues. Clones were sequenced by immunoSEQ multiplex PCR, and TCRdb holds only the in-frame ones, with some missing. The sample has roughly 30,000 clones. A remark on this clone: Read coverage stops 3 residues before the CDR3 terminus; the germline J gene supplies the remainder.

This sequence originates from a woman aged 18-70 years with a cervical HPV16 infection that either progressed to CIN3+ or cleared (not recorded which). This chain uses TRBV20-1 with TRBJ2-3, with D possibly being TRBD2 (6 bases). Sequenced: blood buffy coat. The CDR3 DNA, read in part, is TGCAGTGCTAGGTCTAGCCGGTCGGGGGAGACG. Translation gives CSARSSRSGET. The complete CDR3 sequence is CSARSSRSGETQYF.